This T cell receptor beta chain was documented in a study of CD4+ T cells in melanoma. On this clone: Its target is not known.

TCRdb's copy holds only in-frame clones and misses some; the assay was immunoSEQ multiplex PCR. This table has over 100,000 clones, about 90% appearing once. Trimming left V 5 bases short and J 1 base short, with 8 bases between. The germline V gene has CDR1 SGHTA and CDR2 FQGNSA. There are 14 residues in the CDR3. Findings and limits, study-wide: CD8+ T cell, macrophage and B cell function reportedly correlated with neoantigen-specific CD4+ T cells. Diverse differentiation states were reported for melanoma neoantigen-specific CD4+ T cells.

This TCR derives from a human donor with melanoma. Sequencing was done on a sample of peripheral blood. The rearrangement uses TRBV7-2 and TRBJ2-2, with TRBD1 as a possible D gene (5 bases). The CDR3 reads CASSVQGNTGELFF. The DNA of the CDR3 is TGTGCCAGCAGCGTTCAGGGGAACACCGGGGAGCTGTTTTTT.